Shown below are 18 T cell receptor beta chains from a single sample sequenced in a study of CD8 T cells in ankylosing spondylitis. One entry per CDR3 protein, called by TCRdb with MiXCR from the 5' RACE reads. The data show 750,000 to 850,000 distinct CDR3 sequences, with about an eighth seen just once and 0.51% held by the top ten. Study results and caveats: Several highly homologous variants formed a TCR beta motif that appeared characteristic of ankylosing spondylitis blood.

These receptors' antigens are unknown. Sequencing was carried out using blood, either unsorted or a sorted T cell fraction (not recorded which). The receptors originated from a male donor with ankylosing spondylitis.

This clonotype occurred many times. The chain has TRBV29-1 and TRBJ2-1, with 10 bases identical to TRBD2. Germline CDR1 reads SQVTM; CDR2 reads ANQGSEA. The CDR3 sequence is 13 residues long. Trimming cost V 4 bases and J 9 bases; bases outside gene matches: 6. CDR3 in amino acids: CSVAPSGRSEQFF. The CDR3 region has the DNA TGCAGCGTTGCCCCTAGCGGGAGATCTGAGCAGTTCTTC.

This clonotype was picked up one time. The chain couples TRBV7-3 to TRBJ2-1, with D possibly matching TRBD1 (6 bases). Germline V gene lookup returns CDR1 SGHTA and CDR2 FQGTGA. Trimming removed 1 base at V and 6 bases at J, with 13 bases between. The CDR3 has 15 amino acids. CDR3 sequence (DNA): TGTGCCAGCAGCTTAAGTACAGGGCTTGGCAATGAGCAGTTCTTC. Its translation is CASSLSTGLGNEQFF.

The sample holds a few counts of this clonotype. V usage is TRBV4-3 and J usage is TRBJ2-3; possible D gene TRBD2, 5 bases. The germline V gene encodes CDR1 LGHNA and CDR2 YSLEER. Trimming removed 3 bases at V and 3 bases at J, with 10 bases between. The CDR3 extends over 14 amino acids. CDR3 in amino acids: CASSQASFTDTQYF. In nucleotides, the CDR3 is TGCGCCAGCAGCCAGGCTAGCTTTACAGATACGCAGTATTTT.

This clonotype was found a few times. This chain links TRBV14 with TRBJ2-1; 10 bases fit TRBD2. Germline CDR1 SGHDN, CDR2 FVKESK. CDR3 length: 15 residues. Unmatched junction bases numbered 6, after V lost 4 bases and J lost 6 bases. CDR3 nucleotide sequence: TGTGCCAGCAGCCGACTAGCGGGTATCTTCAATGAGCAGTTCTTC. Amino acid sequence: CASSRLAGIFNEQFF.

This clonotype came up a few times. This chain links TRBV6-1 with TRBJ1-1; perhaps TRBD1 as D (6 bases). The CDR3 is 14 amino acids. V lost 5 bases to trimming and J lost 0 bases, with 10 bases between them. Per germline, CDR1 MNHNS and CDR2 SASEGT. The DNA for the CDR3 is TGTGCCAGCAGTCAGCGACAGGTGAACACTGAAGCTTTCTTT. This encodes CASSQRQVNTEAFF.

The chain uses TRBV7-2 and TRBJ2-3, with a tentative D call TRBD1 (7 bases). The germline gives CDR1 SGHTA, CDR2 FQGNSA. Deletions cut 3 bases from V and 7 bases from J, with 20 bases between. This CDR3 contains 16 residues. The CDR3 loop is CASSFNFRGERYTQYF. The CDR3, as DNA: TGTGCCAGCAGCTTTAATTTCAGGGGGGAGCGATATACGCAGTATTTT.

Ten or more counts support this clonotype. The genes are TRBV6-2 or TRBV6-3 and TRBJ2-4; D is unresolved. The germline CDR1 and CDR2 sequences are MNHEY and SVGEGT. Trimming removed 3 bases from V and 0 bases from J, with 9 bases in between. The CDR3 runs to 15 residues. The CDR3 DNA follows: TGTGCCAGCAGTTATAATCGAGGAGCCAAAAACATTCAGTACTTC. This translates into CASSYNRGAKNIQYF.

This chain joins TRBV5-5 and TRBJ2-7; no definite D call. Trimming removed 2 bases at V and 0 bases at J, with 12 bases between. Germline V lookup: CDR1 SGHKS, CDR2 YYEKEE (reference sequence). The CDR3 loop spans 15 amino acids. Here the CDR3 reads CASSFRIESSYEQYF. In DNA form, the CDR3 reads TGTGCCAGCAGCTTTCGAATCGAAAGCTCCTACGAGCAGTACTTC.

This clonotype was seen a handful of times. The V and J genes are TRBV6-4 and TRBJ2-2; D remains ambiguous. Germline values: CDR1 MRHNA, CDR2 SNTAGT. V lost 3 bases to trimming and J lost 8 bases, with 13 bases between them. This CDR3 has 14 amino acids. This CDR3 reads CASSEMVFGGELFF. Here the CDR3 DNA reads TGTGCCAGCAGTGAAATGGTATTCGGAGGGGAGCTGTTTTTT.

This clonotype has ten or more counts. The CDR3 sequence is CASSVSLWGGTRDQPQHF. CDR3 coding DNA: TGTGCCAGCAGCGTCAGTCTTTGGGGGGGCACGAGGGATCAGCCCCAGCATTTT. The gene calls are TRBV9 and TRBJ1-5; D possibly corresponds to TRBD1 (6 bases). Germline CDR1 reads SGDLS; CDR2 reads YYNGEE. The V end lost 2 bases, the J end lost 5 bases, and 23 bases lay between the germline ends. The CDR3 runs 18 residues. Full variable domain (missing parts from reference TRBV9 and TRBJ1-5): DSGVTQTPKHLITATGQRVTLRCSPRSGDLSVYWYQQSLDQGLQFLIQYYNGEERAKGNILERFSAQQFPDLHSELNLSSLELGDSALYFCASSVSLWGGTRDQPQHFGDGTRLSIL.

Details on this clonotype: A much larger clonotype is one base distant, so this may be a read error. The V gene is TRBV5-1, the J gene TRBJ2-1; maybe TRBD2 (5 bases). The CDR3 is 15 residues long. Germline V lookup: CDR1 SGHRS, CDR2 YFSETQ. CDR3 nucleotides: TGCACCAGCAGCTTGGCTAGCCCCATTTACAATGAGCAGTTCTTC. Its translation: CTSSLASPIYNEQFF.

The rearrangement joins TRBV7-2 to TRBJ1-1; D ambiguous. V was cut by 5 bases and J by 13 bases, with 11 bases left in between. Germline CDR1 SGHTA, CDR2 FQGNSA. The CDR3 is made up of 10 amino acids. The CDR3 DNA follows: TGTGCCAGCAGCGTATTAATATATTTCTTT. Translation: CASSVLIYFF.

The rearrangement uses TRBV20-1 and TRBJ2-1, with 9 bases matching TRBD2. CDR1 and CDR2 from the germline V gene are DFQATT and SNEGSKA (reference sequence). The CDR3 is 16 residues long. V lost 5 bases, J lost 0 bases, and 8 bases stayed unmatched. CDR3 bases: TGCAGTGCTGCCACCGGACTAGCGAGCTCCTACAATGAGCAGTTCTTC. Translating gives CSAATGLASSYNEQFF.

This clonotype has just a few counts. The V and J genes are TRBV4-3 and TRBJ1-5, with D maybe TRBD1 (5 bases). CDR1 is LGHNA, CDR2 YSLEER, per germline. This CDR3 comprises 14 residues. V was pared by 0 bases and J by 6 bases, with 9 bases between. The CDR3 spells CASSQDRAGQPQHF. Here the CDR3 DNA reads TGCGCCAGCAGCCAAGACAGGGCAGGTCAGCCCCAGCATTTT.

At least ten counts were recorded for this clonotype. J is TRBJ1-5 and V is TRBV12-3 or TRBV12-4, with a tentative D call TRBD1 (5 bases). This CDR3 has 14 amino acids. Trimming removed 3 bases at V and 7 bases at J, with 13 bases between. In DNA form, the CDR3 reads TGTGCCAGCAGTTTTAACCCGGGGGAACAGCCCCAGCATTTT. Translation: CASSFNPGEQPQHF.

V gene TRBV20-1 combines with J gene TRBJ1-4; TRBD1 matches at 8 bases. J gave up 6 bases and V 3 bases, and 3 bases lay outside the gene matches. CDR3 length: 13 residues. From germline, CDR1 is DFQATT and CDR2 SNEGSKA (reference sequence). CDR3 in amino acids: CSARRDRHEKLFF. CDR3 bases: TGCAGTGCTAGGCGGGACAGGCATGAAAAACTGTTTTTT.

There are a few counts of this clonotype. The chain uses TRBV20-1 and TRBJ2-3; D is uncertain. The CDR3 extends over 14 amino acids. The germline V gene encodes CDR1 DFQATT and CDR2 SNEGSKA (reference sequence). Trimming removed 3 bases from V and 3 bases from J, with 13 bases in between. The CDR3 DNA is TGCAGTGCTAGCCCACTGGTAGGGACAGATACGCAGTATTTT. The encoded protein is CSASPLVGTDTQYF.

V usage is TRBV10-3 and J usage is TRBJ1-5, with 7 nucleotides matching TRBD1. The J segment lost 2 bases and the V segment lost 6 bases, leaving 7 bases of the junction unmatched. The CDR3 has 15 residues. Germline V gives CDR1 ENHRY, CDR2 SYGVKD. This chain's CDR3 is CAISKTGDGNQPQHF. CDR3 sequence (DNA): TGTGCCATCAGCAAAACAGGGGATGGCAATCAGCCCCAGCATTTT.